The 24 T cell receptor beta chains below all came from one sample that was sequenced in a study of early T cells in non-severe SARS-CoV-2 infection. TCRdb re-analysed the 5' RACE reads in MiXCR, keeping a single row per CDR3 protein. The sample consists of 55,000 to 75,000 distinct CDR3 sequences, approximately 8% of them appearing once. Sequenced: whole blood. Every receptor here comes from an adult who was a healthcare worker with PCR-confirmed SARS-CoV-2 infection or an uninfected control (not recorded which).

This clonotype was counted ten times or more. The CDR3 sequence: CASSWGGLSSYNEQFF. Written as DNA, the CDR3 is TGTGCCAGCAGCTGGGGGGGACTTAGCTCCTACAATGAGCAGTTCTTC. The rearrangement links TRBV7-6 to TRBJ2-1; 7 bases are a match to TRBD2. CDR1 and CDR2 (germline): SGHVS, FNYEAQ. The V segment lost 4 bases and the J segment 0 bases; nucleotides outside the gene matches: 6. The CDR3 has 16 residues.

This clonotype has just a few counts. The genes are TRBV7-3 and TRBJ2-3, with TRBD2 identical over 8 bases. There are 16 residues in the CDR3. V was pared by 5 bases and J by 0 bases, with 7 bases of the junction left unmatched. Per the germline V gene, CDR1 is SGHTA and CDR2 is FQGTGA. CDR3 sequence reads: CASSARPSGSTDTQYF. Written as DNA, the CDR3 is TGTGCCAGCAGCGCTAGGCCTAGCGGGAGCACAGATACGCAGTATTTT.

This clonotype was recorded many times. The rearrangement joins TRBV10-2 to TRBJ2-5; 9 bases align to TRBD2. This CDR3 has 16 residues. V lost 4 bases and J lost 2; bases outside the gene matches: 8. CDR1 and CDR2 (germline): WSHSY, SAAADI. As DNA, the CDR3 is TGCGCCAGCAGTGGGGCTAGCGGGGCCCTACAAGAGACCCAGTACTTC. As protein: CASSGASGALQETQYF.

CDR3 DNA: TGTGCCAGCAGCCAGGCGATGGGCGAGCAGTTCTTC. Its protein product is CASSQAMGEQFF. The chain is built from TRBV3-1 and TRBJ2-1; D ambiguous. Per germline, CDR1 LGHDT and CDR2 YNNKEL (reference sequence). CDR3 length: 12 amino acids. V lost 3 bases, J lost 10 bases, and 10 bases lay in between.

This clonotype was recorded at least ten times. The chain joins TRBV29-1 to TRBJ1-3, with D possibly matching TRBD1 (6 bases). The germline V and J ends were trimmed by 7 bases and 0 bases, with 19 bases remaining between them. Germline assignment: CDR1 SQVTM and CDR2 ANQGSEA. CDR3 length: 16 residues. CDR3 in DNA: TGCAGCGCCCGTTTCCTGGACAGAAACTCTGGAAACACCATATATTTT. Its translation is CSARFLDRNSGNTIYF.

This clonotype was seen only a few times. The rearrangement links TRBV30 to TRBJ2-1; D call uncertain. Germline CDR1 GTSNPN, CDR2 SVGIG (reference sequence). The V and J ends lost 2 bases and 8 bases respectively, with 10 bases between them. The CDR3 consists of 12 residues. CDR3 sequence reads: CAWSIGFDEQFF. The CDR3 nucleotides read TGTGCCTGGAGTATTGGGTTCGATGAGCAGTTCTTC.

This clonotype was recorded a few times. The chain uses TRBV28 and TRBJ2-2; 14 bases align to TRBD2. The germline V gene encodes CDR1 MDHEN and CDR2 SYDVKM. This CDR3 region has 20 residues. The V and J ends lost 8 bases and 4 bases, in that order; junction bases with no gene match: 18. The CDR3 DNA reads as TGTGCCAGCCCTAGCGGGACTAGCGGGAGCTGGGGGTTTGGCACCGGGGAGCTGTTTTTT. This encodes CASPSGTSGSWGFGTGELFF. Based on the CDR3 plus reference TRBV28 and TRBJ2-2, the full variable domain is DVKVTQSSRYLVKRTGEKVFLECVQDMDHENMFWYRQDPGLGLRLIYFSYDVKMKEKGDIPEGYSVSREKKERFSLILESASTNQTSMYLCASPSGTSGSWGFGTGELFFGEGSRLTVL.

This clonotype was observed a few times. This rearrangement joins TRBV11-2 to TRBJ2-7; D is unclear. The CDR3 runs 12 residues. V shed 0 bases and J shed 7 bases, with 7 bases lying between them. CDR1 is SGHAT and CDR2 is FQNNGV in the germline V gene. The CDR3 is CASSLDMEEQYF. CDR3 nucleotides: TGTGCCAGCAGCTTAGATATGGAGGAGCAGTACTTC.

This clonotype was picked up many times. The chain has TRBV5-4 and TRBJ2-7; D ambiguous. Looked up from germline, CDR1 is SGHNT and CDR2 is YYREEE (reference sequence). The V and J ends lost 4 bases and 0 bases respectively, with 20 bases between them. This CDR3 contains 17 residues. The CDR3 here is CASSPFQLGASSYEQYF. The CDR3 DNA reads as TGTGCCAGCAGCCCTTTTCAGCTGGGCGCCAGCTCCTACGAGCAGTACTTC.

This clonotype was recorded a few times. The chain combines TRBV30 with TRBJ2-7, with unresolved D. Germline CDR1 and CDR2: GTSNPN and SVGIG (reference sequence). V dropped 8 bases and J dropped 0 bases, with 14 bases sitting between them. This CDR3 comprises 13 residues. CDR3 region: CAGQEASSYEQYF. The DNA for the CDR3 is TGTGCCGGTCAGGAAGCGAGCTCCTACGAGCAGTACTTC. The whole variable domain, filled in from reference TRBV30 and TRBJ2-7, reads SQTIHQWPATLVQPVGSPLSLECTVEGTSNPNLYWYRQAAGRGLQLLFYSVGIGQISSEVPQNLSASRPQDRQFILSSKKLLLSDSGFYLCAGQEASSYEQYFGPGTRLTVT.

This clonotype has only a few counts. This sequence joins TRBV3-1 and TRBJ2-3; D not resolved. This CDR3 contains 16 residues. From germline, CDR1 is LGHDT and CDR2 YNNKEL (reference sequence). Trimming left V 2 bases short and J 1 base short, with 13 bases between. The CDR3 sequence is CASSQRRTQGTDTQYF. The CDR3 nucleotides are TGTGCCAGCAGCCAACGACGGACGCAGGGCACAGATACGCAGTATTTT.

The rearrangement joins TRBV5-5 to TRBJ2-7; D gene ambiguous. This CDR3 is built from 15 residues. The V end was cut by 4 bases, the J end by 3 bases, with 17 bases between. Germline loops: CDR1 SGHKS, CDR2 YYEKEE (reference sequence). CDR3 nucleotide sequence: TGTGCCAGCAGCCCCTCGACGCAGAAGCTCTACGAGCAGTACTTC. The encoded protein is CASSPSTQKLYEQYF.

This clonotype was counted between two and nine times. The rearrangement uses TRBV30 and TRBJ1-1, with D perhaps matching TRBD1 (5 bases). The CDR3 is 12 residues long. Germline CDR1 GTSNPN, CDR2 SVGIG (reference sequence). Trimming removed 4 bases from V and 0 bases from J, with 6 bases in between. CDR3 sequence (DNA): TGTGCCTGGACAGGGATGAACACTGAAGCTTTCTTT. Its protein is CAWTGMNTEAFF.

The rearrangement joins TRBV19 to TRBJ2-3, with TRBD2 identical over 8 bases. CDR1 and CDR2 (germline): LNHDA, SQIVND (reference sequence). The V segment lost 3 bases and the J segment 9 bases; nucleotides outside the gene matches: 8. This CDR3 region has 14 residues. CDR3 coding DNA: TGTGCCAGTAGTATGCCGGGACTAGACGGGACGCAGTATTTT. Its translation is CASSMPGLDGTQYF.

The genes are TRBV9 and TRBJ2-1, with 7 bases matching TRBD1. The CDR3 is 14 residues long. V shed 4 bases, J shed 7 bases, and the junction held 8 bases outside the gene matches. The germline V gene encodes CDR1 SGDLS and CDR2 YYNGEE. This CDR3 is CASSPRQGTNEQFF. CDR3 nucleotides: TGTGCCAGCAGCCCCCGACAGGGTACGAATGAGCAGTTCTTC.

This clonotype was observed many times. This chain links TRBV28 with TRBJ2-7; D might be TRBD1 (6 bases). Trimming cost V 7 bases and J 2 bases, with 21 bases left between them. Germline V gene sequence: CDR1 MDHEN, CDR2 SYDVKM. This CDR3 is 16 amino acids long. For the CDR3, the DNA is TGTGCCAGCAACCTAAAAACGACAGGCTATACCTACGAGCAGTACTTC. Amino acids: CASNLKTTGYTYEQYF.

This clonotype was found a few times. The chain joins TRBV7-3 to TRBJ1-5; D might be TRBD1 (5 bases). The CDR3 consists of 14 residues. Germline V lookup: CDR1 SGHTA, CDR2 FQGTGA. V lost 6 bases and J 2 bases, leaving 11 bases between the germline ends. CDR3 protein: CASRDGGGNQPQHF. The CDR3 nucleotides are TGTGCCAGCAGAGATGGAGGGGGCAATCAGCCCCAGCATTTT. The full variable domain, its missing parts supplied by reference TRBV7-3 and TRBJ1-5, is GAGVSQTPSNKVTEKGKYVELRCDPISGHTALYWYRQSLGQGPEFLIYFQGTGAADDSGLPNDRFFAVRPEGSVSTLKIQRTERGDSAVYLCASRDGGGNQPQHFGDGTRLSIL.

This clonotype came up a few times. V and J are TRBV7-9 and TRBJ1-1; 8 nucleotides line up with TRBD1. J gave up 4 bases and V 5 bases, and 9 bases lay outside the gene matches. Germline CDR1 SEHNR, CDR2 FQNEAQ (reference sequence). The CDR3 extends over 15 amino acids. CDR3 in amino acids: CASSPYGQGATEAFF. CDR3 nucleotides: TGTGCCAGCAGCCCATATGGACAGGGAGCCACTGAAGCTTTCTTT.

This clonotype was recorded at least ten times. J is TRBJ2-3 and V is TRBV14; D is unclear. Germline CDR1 and CDR2: SGHDN and FVKESK. Trimming removed 3 bases from V and 7 bases from J, with 5 bases in between. The CDR3 length is 11 residues. Here the CDR3 reads CASSQAYTQYF. CDR3 nucleotides: TGTGCCAGCAGCCAGGCCTATACGCAGTATTTT.

The chain joins TRBV20-1 to TRBJ1-3; D is ambiguous. The V end lost 4 bases, the J end lost 1 base, and 8 bases lay between the germline ends. Per the germline V gene, CDR1 is DFQATT and CDR2 is SNEGSKA (reference sequence). This CDR3 comprises 13 residues. This chain's CDR3 is CSATKRSGNTIYF. The CDR3 DNA reads as TGCAGTGCTACAAAGCGATCTGGAAACACCATATATTTT.

This clonotype appeared a few times. The V and J genes are TRBV3-1 and TRBJ1-2; no firm D call. The CDR3 covers 16 residues. Per germline, CDR1 LGHDT and CDR2 YNNKEL (reference sequence). Trimming stripped 1 base from V and 4 bases from J, with 16 bases between. The CDR3 DNA is TGTGCCAGCAGCCAAGGGTACGGTCGAACTTCCTATGGCTACACCTTC. Residues: CASSQGYGRTSYGYTF.

The V gene is TRBV14, the J gene TRBJ2-4; D unresolved. Germline V gives CDR1 SGHDN, CDR2 FVKESK. This CDR3 comprises 15 residues. The V end was cut by 4 bases, the J end by 0 bases, with 10 bases between. This CDR3 is CASSRTELAKNIQYF. CDR3 coding DNA: TGTGCCAGCAGCCGAACGGAGCTAGCCAAAAACATTCAGTACTTC.

This clonotype has just a few counts. This sequence joins TRBV7-6 and TRBJ2-7; 8 bases are a match to TRBD1. This CDR3 spans 17 amino acids. Germline CDR1 SGHVS, CDR2 FNYEAQ. With V trimmed by 1 base and J by 3 bases, 11 bases remained unmatched. The DNA of the CDR3 is TGTGCCAGCAGCTTAGAGGTACCCGGGACAGGTGACTACGAGCAGTACTTC. Its translation is CASSLEVPGTGDYEQYF.

The genes are TRBV18 and TRBJ1-5; D gene ambiguous. V was trimmed by 2 bases and J by 4 bases, leaving 6 bases between them. The CDR3 extends over 13 amino acids. CDR1 is KGHSH and CDR2 is LQKENI in the germline V gene. The CDR3 DNA is TGTGCCAGCTCACCATCTGGAAATCAGCCCCAGCATTTT. Translating it yields CASSPSGNQPQHF.